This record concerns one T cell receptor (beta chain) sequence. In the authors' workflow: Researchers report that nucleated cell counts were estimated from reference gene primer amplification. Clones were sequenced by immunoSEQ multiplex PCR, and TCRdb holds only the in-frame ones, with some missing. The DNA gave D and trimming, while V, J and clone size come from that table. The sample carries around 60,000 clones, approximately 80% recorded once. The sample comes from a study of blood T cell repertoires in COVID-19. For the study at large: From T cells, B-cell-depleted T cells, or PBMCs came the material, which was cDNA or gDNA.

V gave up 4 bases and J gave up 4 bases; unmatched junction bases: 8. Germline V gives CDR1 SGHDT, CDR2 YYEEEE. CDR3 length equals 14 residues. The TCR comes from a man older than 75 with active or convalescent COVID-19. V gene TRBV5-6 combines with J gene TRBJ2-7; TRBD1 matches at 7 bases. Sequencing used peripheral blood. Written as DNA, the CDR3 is TGTGCCAGCAGCGAGGGGACAGAAATTTACGAGCAGTACTTC. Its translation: CASSEGTEIYEQYF. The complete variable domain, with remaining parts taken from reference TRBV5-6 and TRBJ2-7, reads DAGVTQSPTHLIKTRGQQVTLRCSPKSGHDTVSWYQQALGQGPQFIFQYYEEEERQRGNFPDRFSGHQFPNYSSELNVNALLLGDSALYLCASSEGTEIYEQYFGPGTRLTVT.